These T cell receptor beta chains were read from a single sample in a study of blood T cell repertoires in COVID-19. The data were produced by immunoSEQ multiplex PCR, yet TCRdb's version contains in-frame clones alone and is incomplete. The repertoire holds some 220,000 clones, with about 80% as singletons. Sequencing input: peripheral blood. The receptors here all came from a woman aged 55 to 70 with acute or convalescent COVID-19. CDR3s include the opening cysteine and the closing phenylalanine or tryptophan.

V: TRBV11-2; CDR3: CASSLTSLAGATSTDTQYF
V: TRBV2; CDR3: CASRGTSGGASGTQYF
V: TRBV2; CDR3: CAGAGLQTDTQYF
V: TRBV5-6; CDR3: CASSLIGSLNTEAFF
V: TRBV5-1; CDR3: CASRTGGDNSPLHF
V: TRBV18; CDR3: CASSPGVAGGTDTQYF
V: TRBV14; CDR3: CASSQDGPRQGYIYGYTF
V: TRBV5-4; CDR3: CASSSGGSENYGYTF
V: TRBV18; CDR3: CASSPPGGRDTGELFF
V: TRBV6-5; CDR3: CASSSRPEGESGYTF
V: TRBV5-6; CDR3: CASSKLQGNTEAFF
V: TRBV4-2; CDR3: CASSQEQGAYGYTF
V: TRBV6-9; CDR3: CASSYWQGCTGELFF
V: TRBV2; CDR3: CASSEGASGTQYF
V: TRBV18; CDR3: CASSPQLAGLETQYF
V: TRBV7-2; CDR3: CASSSFLRGGTDTQYF
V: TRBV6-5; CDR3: CASTRTGEGYTF
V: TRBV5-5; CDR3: CASSLETPETTVNTEAFF
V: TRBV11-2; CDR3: CASSLDKLQAFF
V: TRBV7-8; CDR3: CASSEHPRDRPHTEAFF
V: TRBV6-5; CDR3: CASRSGGDNEQFF
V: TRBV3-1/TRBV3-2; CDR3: CASSQGVGLVGNTIYF
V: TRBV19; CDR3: CASSIEPAGANVLTF
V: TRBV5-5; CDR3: CASSLEGTSKETQYF
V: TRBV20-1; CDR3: CSASPGINYEQYF
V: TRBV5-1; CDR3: CASSGLEVGTDTQYF
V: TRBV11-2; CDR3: CASSLVRGADEQYF
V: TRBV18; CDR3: CASSPLGGNGEAFF
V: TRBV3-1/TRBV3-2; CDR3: CASSPRGFYGYTF
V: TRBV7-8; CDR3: CASSFRGDEKLFF
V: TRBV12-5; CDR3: CASGSGQLNEKLFF
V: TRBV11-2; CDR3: CASSPSDRGYGYTF
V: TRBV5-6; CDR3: CASSLDTLNEQFF